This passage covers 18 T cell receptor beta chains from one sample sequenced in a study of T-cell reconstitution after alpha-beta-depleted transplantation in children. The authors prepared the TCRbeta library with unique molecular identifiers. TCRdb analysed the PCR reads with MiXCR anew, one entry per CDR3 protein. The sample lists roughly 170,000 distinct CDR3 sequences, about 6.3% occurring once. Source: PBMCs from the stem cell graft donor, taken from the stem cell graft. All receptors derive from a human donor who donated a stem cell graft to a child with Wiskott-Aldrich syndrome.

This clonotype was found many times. The CDR3 DNA reads TGTGCCGGGGTCCGGGACAGGTCCTACAATGAGCAGTTCTTC. Translating it yields CAGVRDRSYNEQFF. V is TRBV7-9 and J is TRBJ2-1; 8 bases agree with TRBD1. The length of the CDR3 is 14 residues. Losses at the gene ends were 11 bases for V and 1 base for J; bases not matched to a gene: 7. Germline assignment: CDR1 SEHNR and CDR2 FQNEAQ (reference sequence).

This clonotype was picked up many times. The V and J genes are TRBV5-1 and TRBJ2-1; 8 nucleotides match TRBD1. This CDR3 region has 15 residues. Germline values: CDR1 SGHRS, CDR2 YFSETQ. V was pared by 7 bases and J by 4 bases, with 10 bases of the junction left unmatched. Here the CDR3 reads CASRAPGGYYNEQFF. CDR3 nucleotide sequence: TGCGCCAGCCGCGCGCCAGGGGGCTATTACAATGAGCAGTTCTTC. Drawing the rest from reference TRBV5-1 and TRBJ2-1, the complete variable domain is KAGVTQTPRYLIKTRGQQVTLSCSPISGHRSVSWYQQTPGQGLQFLFEYFSETQRNKGNFPGRFSGRQFSNSRSEMNVSTLELGDSALYLCASRAPGGYYNEQFFGPGTRLTVL.

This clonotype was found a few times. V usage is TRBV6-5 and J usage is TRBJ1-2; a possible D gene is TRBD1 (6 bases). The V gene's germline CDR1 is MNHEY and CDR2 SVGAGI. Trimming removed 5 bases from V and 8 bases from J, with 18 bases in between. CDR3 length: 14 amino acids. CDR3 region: CASSTPWGAGGYTF. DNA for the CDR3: TGTGCCAGCAGTACCCCGTGGGGGGCGGGAGGCTACACCTTC.

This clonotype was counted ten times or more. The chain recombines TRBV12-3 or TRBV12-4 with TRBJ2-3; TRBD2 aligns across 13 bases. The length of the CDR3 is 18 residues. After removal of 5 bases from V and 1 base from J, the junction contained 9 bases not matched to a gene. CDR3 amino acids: CASSKLAGGPGGTDTQYF. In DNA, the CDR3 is TGTGCCAGCAGTAAACTAGCGGGAGGGCCTGGGGGCACAGATACGCAGTATTTT.

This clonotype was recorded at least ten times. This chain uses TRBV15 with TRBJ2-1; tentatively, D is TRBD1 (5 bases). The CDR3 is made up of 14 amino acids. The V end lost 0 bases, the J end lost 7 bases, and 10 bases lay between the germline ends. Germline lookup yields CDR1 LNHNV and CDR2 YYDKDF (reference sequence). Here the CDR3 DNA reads TGTGCCACCAGCAGAGAGGAGACAGTAAATGAGCAGTTCTTC. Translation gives CATSREETVNEQFF.

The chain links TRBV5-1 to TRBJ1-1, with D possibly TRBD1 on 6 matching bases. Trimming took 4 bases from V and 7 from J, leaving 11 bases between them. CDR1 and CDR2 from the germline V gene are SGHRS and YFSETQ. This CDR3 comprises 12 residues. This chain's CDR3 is CASSPTGYEAFF. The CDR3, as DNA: TGCGCCAGCAGCCCGACAGGCTATGAAGCTTTCTTT.

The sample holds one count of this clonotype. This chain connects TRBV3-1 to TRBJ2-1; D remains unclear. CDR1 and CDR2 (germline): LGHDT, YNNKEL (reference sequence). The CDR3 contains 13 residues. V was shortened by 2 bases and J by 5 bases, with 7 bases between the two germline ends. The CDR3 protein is CASSQLGNNEQFF. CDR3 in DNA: TGTGCCAGCAGCCAACTGGGGAACAATGAGCAGTTCTTC.

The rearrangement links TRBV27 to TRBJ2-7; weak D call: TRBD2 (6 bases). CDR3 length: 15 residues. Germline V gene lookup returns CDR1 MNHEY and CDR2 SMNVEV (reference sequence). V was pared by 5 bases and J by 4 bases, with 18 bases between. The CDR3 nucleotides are TGTGCCAGCAGTCCAGCCGGGACTTATGAATACGAGCAGTACTTC. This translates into CASSPAGTYEYEQYF.

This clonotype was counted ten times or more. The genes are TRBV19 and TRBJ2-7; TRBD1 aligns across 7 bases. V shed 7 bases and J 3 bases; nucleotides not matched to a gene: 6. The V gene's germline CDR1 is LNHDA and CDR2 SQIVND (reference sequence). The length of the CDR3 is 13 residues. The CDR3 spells CASTRDSNYEQYF. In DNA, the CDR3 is TGTGCCAGTACCCGGGACAGTAACTACGAGCAGTACTTC.

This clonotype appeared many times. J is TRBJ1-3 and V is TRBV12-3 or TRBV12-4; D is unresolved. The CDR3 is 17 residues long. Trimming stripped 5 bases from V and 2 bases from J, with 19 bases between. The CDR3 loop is CASSPRAATGAGNTIYF. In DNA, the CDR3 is TGTGCCAGCAGTCCGCGCGCAGCCACTGGGGCTGGAAACACCATATATTTT.

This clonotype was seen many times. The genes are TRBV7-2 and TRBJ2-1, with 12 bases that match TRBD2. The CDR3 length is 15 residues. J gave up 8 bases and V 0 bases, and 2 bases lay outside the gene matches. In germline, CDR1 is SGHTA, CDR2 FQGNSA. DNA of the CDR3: TGTGCCAGCAGCTTAGCGGGACTAGCGGGTGATGAGCAGTTCTTC. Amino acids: CASSLAGLAGDEQFF.

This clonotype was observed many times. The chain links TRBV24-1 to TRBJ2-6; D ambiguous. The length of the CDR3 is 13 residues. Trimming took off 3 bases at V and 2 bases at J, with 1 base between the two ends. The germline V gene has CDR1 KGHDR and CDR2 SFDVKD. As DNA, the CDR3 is TGTGCCACCAGTGATACTGGGGCCAACGTCCTGACTTTC. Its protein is CATSDTGANVLTF.

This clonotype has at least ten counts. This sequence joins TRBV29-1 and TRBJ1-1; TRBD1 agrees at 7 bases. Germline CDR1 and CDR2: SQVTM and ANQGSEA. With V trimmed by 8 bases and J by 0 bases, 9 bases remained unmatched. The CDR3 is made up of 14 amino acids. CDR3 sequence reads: CSSAEGAMNTEAFF. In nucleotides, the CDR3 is TGCAGCTCCGCAGAGGGGGCAATGAACACTGAAGCTTTCTTT.

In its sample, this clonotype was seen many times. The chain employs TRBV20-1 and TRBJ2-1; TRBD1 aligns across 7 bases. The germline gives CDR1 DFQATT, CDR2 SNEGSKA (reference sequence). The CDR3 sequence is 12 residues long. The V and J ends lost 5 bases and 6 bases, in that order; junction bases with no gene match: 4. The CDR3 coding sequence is TGCAGTGCTGAGGGACAGCCCAATGAGCAGTTCTTC. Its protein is CSAEGQPNEQFF.

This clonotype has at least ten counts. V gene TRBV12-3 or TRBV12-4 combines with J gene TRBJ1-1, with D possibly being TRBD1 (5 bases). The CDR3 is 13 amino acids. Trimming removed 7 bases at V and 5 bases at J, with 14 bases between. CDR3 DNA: TGTGCCAGCACACGACTGGGGGGTACTGAAGCTTTCTTT. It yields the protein CASTRLGGTEAFF.

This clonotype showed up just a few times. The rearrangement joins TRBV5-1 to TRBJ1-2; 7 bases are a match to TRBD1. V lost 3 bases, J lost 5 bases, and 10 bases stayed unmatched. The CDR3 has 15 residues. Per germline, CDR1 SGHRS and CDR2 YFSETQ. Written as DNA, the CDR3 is TGCGCCAGCAGCTGGGGAACAGGGGCCACTTATGGCTACACCTTC. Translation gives CASSWGTGATYGYTF.

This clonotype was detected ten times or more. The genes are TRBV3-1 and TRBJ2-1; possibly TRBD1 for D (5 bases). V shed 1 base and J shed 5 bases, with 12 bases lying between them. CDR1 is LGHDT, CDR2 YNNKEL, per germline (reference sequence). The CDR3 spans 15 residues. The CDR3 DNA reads TGTGCCAGCAGCCAAGCAGGGTGGGGAAACAATGAGCAGTTCTTC. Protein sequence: CASSQAGWGNNEQFF.

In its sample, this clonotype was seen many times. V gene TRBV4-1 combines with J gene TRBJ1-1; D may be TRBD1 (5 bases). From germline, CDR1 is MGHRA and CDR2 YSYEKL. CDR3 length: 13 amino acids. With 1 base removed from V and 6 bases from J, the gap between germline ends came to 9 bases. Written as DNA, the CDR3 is TGCGCCAGCAGCCAAGGGGGGGTATCTGAAGCTTTCTTT. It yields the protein CASSQGGVSEAFF.